This T cell receptor beta chain was observed in a study of T-cell reconstitution after alpha-beta-depleted transplantation in children (dated by TCRdb to the mid-2010s). Background on the whole study: Using TCR repertoire profiling, the study followed T-cell immune reconstitution in a quantitative way in children after TCRalphabeta/CD19-depleted allogeneic hematopoietic cell transplantation.

The treatment or condition tag for this specimen amounts to: allogeneic hematopoietic cell transplantation with graft depleted of TCRalphabeta T cells and CD19 B cells. The transplant recipients were children given TCRalphabeta/CD19-depleted allogeneic hematopoietic cell grafts. The CDR3 has 14 amino acids, counting the end cysteine and phenylalanine. Only the CDR3 DNA stays, 42 bases, in frame from base 1. From V the trimming removes 6 bases and from J it removes 5 bases, while the gene matches leave 7 bases of the junction unaccounted for. CDR1 MNHNS and CDR2 SASEGT were looked up in the germline V gene. This clonotype was detected many times. Its cognate antigen has yet to be identified. There are no base qualities to consult, and no much larger clone falls within one base. Broad study findings and their caveats: The apparently early recovery of alphabetaT-cell counts about two months after transplant reportedly depended on only several hundred rapidly expanded clones that came from non-depleted graft cells. Over subsequent months, a decline in hyperexpanded clone frequencies was noted, and after one year, T-cell counts and TCRbeta diversity were mostly ascribed to newly produced T cells. The high TCRbeta diversity at day 60 in some patients was ascribed to recipient T cells and intrathymic progenitors that had survived conditioning.

Library preparation was by PCR. TCRdb shows the sequencer as Illumina HiSeq 2500. To normalize quantification of the TCRbeta repertoire, the TCR libraries were built with molecular barcoding that relied on unique molecular identifiers. TCRdb reprocessing: public reads trimmed at Q25 with fastp, clones called with MiXCR, in-frame beta chains kept. Each entry merges the rows of one CDR3 protein and shows their most common DNA and genes. This sample holds about 110,000 distinct CDR3 sequences; 23% were observed only once. The ten largest make up roughly a tenth of the sample. The chain is made from TRBV6-1 and TRBJ2-3; 8 bases in between match TRBD1. The sample here was PBMCs, mostly from graft donor cells, taken 180 days after TCRalphabeta/CD19-depleted stem cell transplant. This TCR was sampled from a male patient aged 2 to 9 who had a stem cell transplant for chronic granulomatous disease, so the T cells may come from the graft donor. The sequence in DNA is TGTGCCAGCAGCAGCAGACAGGGGCAAGATACGCAGTATTTT. This encodes CASSSRQGQDTQYF.